The count of the clone carrying this T cell receptor (beta chain) is one. The data originate from a study of cytomegalovirus exposure and HLA in healthy donors. PCR involved 60 Vbeta and 13 Jbeta primers. TCRdb's table, derived via immunoSEQ multiplex PCR, lists solely in-frame clones and lacks some. The table records 310,000 or so clones, around 90% of them present only once. Germline values: CDR1 SGHAT, CDR2 FQNNGV. V was pared by 4 bases and J by 6 bases, with 10 bases between. This CDR3 is built from 12 residues. This sequence was found in a woman between 18 and 29 years old in good health and CMV-seronegative. The sample consisted of PBMCs. This chain uses TRBV11-2 with TRBJ2-7, with D maybe TRBD2 (5 bases). The CDR3 sequence: CASSSHEGEQYF. CDR3 DNA sequence: TGTGCCAGCAGCTCCCACGAGGGCGAGCAGTACTTC.